The rows below give T cell receptor beta chains drawn from one sample of a study of radiation and T cells in renal cell carcinoma. The data were produced by immunoSEQ multiplex PCR, yet TCRdb's version contains in-frame clones alone and is incomplete. The data show around 100,000 clones, with about 79% seen just once and about 7.2% held by the top ten. The sample consisted of blood, taken from a patient whose treatment included radiotherapy and nephrectomy. All receptors derive from a man aged 55 to 70 with renal cell carcinoma. Each CDR3 is given with its conserved first and last residue. A D gene is named only where the DNA matches it firmly. Only part of the rows carry a size: once, few, many, or a class if the clone is expanded.

D gene,J gene,clone size,V gene,CDR3 DNA,CDR3 protein
TRBD2,TRBJ2-2,few,TRBV5-1,TGCGCCAGCAGCCACGGACTAGCGGAGGCCACCGGGGAGCTGTTTTTT,CASSHGLAEATGELFF
-,TRBJ1-1,-,TRBV6-1,TGTGCCAGCAGCCACATTCAGGGTAGCACTGAAGCTTTCTTT,CASSHIQGSTEAFF
TRBD1,TRBJ2-1,-,TRBV2,TGTGCCAGCAGTGACACGGACAGGGGCTACAATGAGCAGTTCTTC,CASSDTDRGYNEQFF
-,TRBJ2-5,-,TRBV29-1,TGCAGCGTTGGTCCAGAGACCCAGTACTTC,CSVGPETQYF
TRBD2,TRBJ2-1,-,TRBV9,TGTGCCAGCAGCGTAGGACTAGCGGGGCCCAATGAGCAGTTCTTC,CASSVGLAGPNEQFF
-,TRBJ1-5,-,TRBV4-1,TGCGCCAGCAGCCAAGATGCAGGGTCTTACTTTAGGCCCCAGCATTTT,CASSQDAGSYFRPQHF
TRBD2,TRBJ2-1,-,TRBV6-4,TGTGCCAGCAGTGACTCTAGCGGGAGTTACAATGAGCAGTTCTTC,CASSDSSGSYNEQFF
-,TRBJ1-4,-,TRBV19,TGTGCCAGTAGACCGAGGTTCTGGGGAACTAATGAAAAACTGTTTTTT,CASRPRFWGTNEKLFF
TRBD2,TRBJ2-7,few,TRBV7-2,TGTGCCAGCAGCATACAACCTAGCGGGATCATCGACGAGCAGTACTTC,CASSIQPSGIIDEQYF
-,TRBJ1-2,few,TRBV18,TGTGCCAGCTCACCGACAAACTATGGCTACACCTTC,CASSPTNYGYTF
TRBD1,TRBJ2-7,-,TRBV7-2,TGTGCCAGCAGTCTAGGGGCAGGGGGCGGCTACGAGCAGTACTTC,CASSLGAGGGYEQYF
-,TRBJ2-2,once,TRBV7-9,TGTGCCAGCAGCTCGATAGACAGCGGGGAGCTGTTTTTT,CASSSIDSGELFF
TRBD2,TRBJ2-7,-,TRBV29-1,TGCAGCGTTTCACTAGCGGGGCTCTACGAGCAGTACTTC,CSVSLAGLYEQYF
-,TRBJ2-2,-,TRBV19,TGTGCCAGTAGTACGGACACTTTGAACACCGGGGAGCTGTTTTTT,CASSTDTLNTGELFF
TRBD1,TRBJ2-7,-,TRBV7-9,TGTGCCAGCAGCCCGAAGACAGGGGGCCACTACGAGCAGTACTTC,CASSPKTGGHYEQYF
-,TRBJ1-2,-,TRBV27,TGTGCCAGCAGCTTTATCGGATCCTCCTATGGCTACACCTTC,CASSFIGSSYGYTF
TRBD2,TRBJ2-2,-,TRBV7-6,TGTGCCAGCAGCCGGACAGCGACTAGCGGGAGAGAAACCGGGGAGCTGTTTTTT,CASSRTATSGRETGELFF
-,TRBJ1-2,few,TRBV19,TGTGCCAGTAGTATAGTAGGGGTCAGAGGCGGCTACACCTTC,CASSIVGVRGGYTF
TRBD2,TRBJ2-7,-,TRBV9,TGTGCCAGCAGCGCGGGACTAGCGGGAGGTATTTACGAGCAGTACTTC,CASSAGLAGGIYEQYF
TRBD1,TRBJ2-5,-,TRBV27,TGTGCCAGCAGTTTTAGGACAGGGGAGCAAGAGACCCAGTACTTC,CASSFRTGEQETQYF
-,TRBJ1-1,-,TRBV6-5,TGTGCCAGCAGTTACTCGACAAGCTCAACCACTGAAGCTTTCTTT,CASSYSTSSTTEAFF
-,TRBJ1-2,-,TRBV21-1,TGTGCCAGCAGCTCCCAACAGGGAGCTAACTATGGCTACACCTTC,CASSSQQGANYGYTF
-,TRBJ2-7,-,TRBV6-5,TGTGCCAGCAATTCGGGCAGGGAACCCCCCTACGAGCAGTACTTC,CASNSGREPPYEQYF
TRBD2,TRBJ2-1,-,TRBV4-2,TGTGCCAGCAGCCTTAGCGGGAGGGCTAAAGGAGATGAGCAGTTCTTC,CASSLSGRAKGDEQFF
-,TRBJ1-3,-,TRBV7-2,TGTGCCAGCAGCTTAGCGAGCATCGGGGCCTCTGGAAACACCATATATTTT,CASSLASIGASGNTIYF
-,TRBJ1-2,-,TRBV6-5,TGTGCCAGCAGTCCCGGCGGCTATGGCTACACCTTC,CASSPGGYGYTF
TRBD1,TRBJ2-7,-,TRBV11-2,TGTGCCAGCAGGACAACAGGGGGCTCCTACGAGCAGTACTTC,CASRTTGGSYEQYF